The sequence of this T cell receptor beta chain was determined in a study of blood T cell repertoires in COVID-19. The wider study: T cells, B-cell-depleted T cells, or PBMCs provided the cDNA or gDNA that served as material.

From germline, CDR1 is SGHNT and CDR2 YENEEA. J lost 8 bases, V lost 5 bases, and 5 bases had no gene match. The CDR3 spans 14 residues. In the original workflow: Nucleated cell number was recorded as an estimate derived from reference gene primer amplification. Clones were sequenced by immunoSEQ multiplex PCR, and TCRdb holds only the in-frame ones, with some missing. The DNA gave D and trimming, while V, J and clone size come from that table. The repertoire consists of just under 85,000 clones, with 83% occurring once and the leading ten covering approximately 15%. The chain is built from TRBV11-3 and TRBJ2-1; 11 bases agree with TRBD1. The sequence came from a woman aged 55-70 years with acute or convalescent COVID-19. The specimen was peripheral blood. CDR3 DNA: TGTGCCAGCAGCGAGGACAGGGGGCGGGATGAGCAGTTCTTC. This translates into CASSEDRGRDEQFF.